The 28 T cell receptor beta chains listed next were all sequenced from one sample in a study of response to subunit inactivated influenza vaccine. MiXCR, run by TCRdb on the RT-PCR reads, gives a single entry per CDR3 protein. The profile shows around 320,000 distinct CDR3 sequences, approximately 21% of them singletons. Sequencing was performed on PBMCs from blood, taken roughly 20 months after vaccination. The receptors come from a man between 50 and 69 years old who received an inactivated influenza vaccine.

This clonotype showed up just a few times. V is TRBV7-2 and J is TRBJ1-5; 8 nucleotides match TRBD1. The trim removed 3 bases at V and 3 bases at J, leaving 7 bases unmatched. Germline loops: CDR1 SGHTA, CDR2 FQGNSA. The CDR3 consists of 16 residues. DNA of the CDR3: TGTGCCAGCAGCTTCTCCGGGACAGGACTCAATCAGCCCCAGCATTTT. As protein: CASSFSGTGLNQPQHF.

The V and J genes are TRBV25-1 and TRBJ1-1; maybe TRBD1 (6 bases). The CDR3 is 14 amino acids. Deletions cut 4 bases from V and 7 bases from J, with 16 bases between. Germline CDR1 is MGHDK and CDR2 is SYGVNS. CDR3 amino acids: CASSVEGGIREAFF. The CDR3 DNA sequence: TGTGCCAGCAGTGTAGAAGGGGGGATTCGTGAAGCTTTCTTT.

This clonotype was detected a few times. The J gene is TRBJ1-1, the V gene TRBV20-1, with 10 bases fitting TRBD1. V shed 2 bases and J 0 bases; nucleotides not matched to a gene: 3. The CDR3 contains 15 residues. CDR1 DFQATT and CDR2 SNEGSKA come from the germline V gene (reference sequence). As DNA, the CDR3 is TGCAGTGCTAGATTGGGACAGGGGCTGAACACTGAAGCTTTCTTT. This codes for CSARLGQGLNTEAFF.

For the CDR3, the DNA is TGCAGCGCCGGGACAGGGCGAACTGAAGCTTTCTTT. This gives the protein CSAGTGRTEAFF. The chain recombines TRBV29-1 with TRBJ1-1; 9 positions agree with TRBD1. CDR1 is SQVTM and CDR2 is ANQGSEA in the germline V gene. The CDR3 runs to 12 residues. The J segment lost 5 bases and the V segment lost 7 bases, leaving 5 bases of the junction unmatched.

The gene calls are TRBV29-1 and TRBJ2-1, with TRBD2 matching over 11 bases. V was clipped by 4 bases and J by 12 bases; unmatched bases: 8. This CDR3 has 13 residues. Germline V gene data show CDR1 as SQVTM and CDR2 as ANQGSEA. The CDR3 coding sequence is TGCAGCGTTGCCCCACTAGCGGGAGTTTGGCAGTTCTTC. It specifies CSVAPLAGVWQFF.

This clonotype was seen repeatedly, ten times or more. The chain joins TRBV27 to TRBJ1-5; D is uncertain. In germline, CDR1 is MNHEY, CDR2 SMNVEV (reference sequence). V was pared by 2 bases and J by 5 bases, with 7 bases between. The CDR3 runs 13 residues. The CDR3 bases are TGTGCCAGCAGTTTAGGCTACGATCAGCCCCAGCATTTT. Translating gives CASSLGYDQPQHF.

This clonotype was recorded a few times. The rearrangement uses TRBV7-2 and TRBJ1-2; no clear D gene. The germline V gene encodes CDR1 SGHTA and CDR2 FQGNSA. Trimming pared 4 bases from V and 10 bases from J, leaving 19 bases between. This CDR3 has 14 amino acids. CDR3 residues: CASSSGSAGLDYTF. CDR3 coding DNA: TGTGCCAGCAGCTCAGGATCGGCAGGATTGGACTACACCTTC.

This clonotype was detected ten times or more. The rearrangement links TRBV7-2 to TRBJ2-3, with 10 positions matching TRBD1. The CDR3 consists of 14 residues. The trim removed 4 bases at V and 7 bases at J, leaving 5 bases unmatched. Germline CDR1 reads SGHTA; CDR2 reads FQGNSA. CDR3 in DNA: TGTGCCAGCAGCTACCGGGACAGGGGCCATACGCAGTATTTT. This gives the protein CASSYRDRGHTQYF.

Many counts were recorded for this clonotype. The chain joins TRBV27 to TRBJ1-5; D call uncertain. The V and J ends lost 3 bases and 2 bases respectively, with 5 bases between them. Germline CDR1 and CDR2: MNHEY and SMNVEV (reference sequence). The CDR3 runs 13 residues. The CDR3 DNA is TGTGCCAGCAGTTTCCGGGGCAATCAGCCCCAGCATTTT. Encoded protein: CASSFRGNQPQHF.

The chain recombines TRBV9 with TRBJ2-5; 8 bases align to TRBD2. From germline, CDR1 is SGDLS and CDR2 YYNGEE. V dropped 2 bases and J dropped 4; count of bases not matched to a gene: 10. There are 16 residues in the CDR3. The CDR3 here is CASSVNAGLVTETQYF. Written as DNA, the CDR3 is TGTGCCAGCAGCGTGAACGCGGGACTAGTGACAGAGACCCAGTACTTC. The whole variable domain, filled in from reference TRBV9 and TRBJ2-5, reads DSGVTQTPKHLITATGQRVTLRCSPRSGDLSVYWYQQSLDQGLQFLIQYYNGEERAKGNILERFSAQQFPDLHSELNLSSLELGDSALYFCASSVNAGLVTETQYFGPGTRLLVL.

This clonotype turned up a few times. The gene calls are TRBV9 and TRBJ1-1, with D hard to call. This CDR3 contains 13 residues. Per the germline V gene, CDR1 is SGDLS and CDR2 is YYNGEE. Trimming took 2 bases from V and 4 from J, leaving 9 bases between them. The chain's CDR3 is CASSVDFATEAFF. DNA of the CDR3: TGTGCCAGCAGCGTCGACTTCGCCACTGAAGCTTTCTTT.

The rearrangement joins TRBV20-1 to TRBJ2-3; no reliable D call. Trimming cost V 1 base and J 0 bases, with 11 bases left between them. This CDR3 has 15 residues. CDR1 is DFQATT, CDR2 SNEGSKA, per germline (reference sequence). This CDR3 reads CSARASRGSTDTQYF. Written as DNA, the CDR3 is TGCAGTGCTAGAGCCTCCCGCGGCAGCACAGATACGCAGTATTTT.

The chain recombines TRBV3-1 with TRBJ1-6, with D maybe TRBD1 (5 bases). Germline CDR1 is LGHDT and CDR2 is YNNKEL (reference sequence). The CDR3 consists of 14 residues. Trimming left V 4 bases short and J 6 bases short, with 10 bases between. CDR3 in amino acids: CASSRGTINSPLHF. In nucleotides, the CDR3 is TGTGCCAGCAGCCGGGGCACAATTAATTCACCCCTCCACTTT.

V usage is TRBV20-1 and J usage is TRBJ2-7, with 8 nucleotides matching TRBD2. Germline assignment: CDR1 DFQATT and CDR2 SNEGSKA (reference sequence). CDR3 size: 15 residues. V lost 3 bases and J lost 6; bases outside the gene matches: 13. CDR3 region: CSASNLGRAFGEQYF. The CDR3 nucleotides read TGCAGTGCTAGTAACCTCGGGAGGGCCTTTGGCGAGCAGTACTTC.

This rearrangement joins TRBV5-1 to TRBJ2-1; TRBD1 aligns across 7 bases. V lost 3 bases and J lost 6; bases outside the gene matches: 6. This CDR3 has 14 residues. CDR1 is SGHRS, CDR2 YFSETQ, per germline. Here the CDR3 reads CASSWGTAANEQFF. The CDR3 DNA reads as TGCGCCAGCAGCTGGGGGACAGCCGCCAATGAGCAGTTCTTC.

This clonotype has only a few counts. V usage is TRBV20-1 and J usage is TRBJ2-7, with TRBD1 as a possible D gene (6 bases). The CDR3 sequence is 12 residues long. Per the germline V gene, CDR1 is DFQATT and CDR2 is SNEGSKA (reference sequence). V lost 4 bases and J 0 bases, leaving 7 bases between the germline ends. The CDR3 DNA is TGCAGTGCTACGGACAGCTCCTACGAGCAGTACTTC. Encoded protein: CSATDSSYEQYF.

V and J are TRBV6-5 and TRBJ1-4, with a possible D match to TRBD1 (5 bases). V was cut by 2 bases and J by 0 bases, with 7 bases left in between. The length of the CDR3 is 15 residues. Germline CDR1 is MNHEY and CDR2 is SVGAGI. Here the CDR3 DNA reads TGTGCCAGCAGTTACGAAGGGGCAACTAATGAAAAACTGTTTTTT. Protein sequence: CASSYEGATNEKLFF.

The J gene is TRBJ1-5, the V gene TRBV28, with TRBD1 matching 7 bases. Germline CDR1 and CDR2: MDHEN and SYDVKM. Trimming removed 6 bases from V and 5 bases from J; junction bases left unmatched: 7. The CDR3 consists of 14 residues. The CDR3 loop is CASRPDRVHQPQHF. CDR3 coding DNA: TGTGCCAGCAGGCCTGACAGGGTCCATCAGCCCCAGCATTTT. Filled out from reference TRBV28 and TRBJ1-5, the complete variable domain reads DVKVTQSSRYLVKRTGEKVFLECVQDMDHENMFWYRQDPGLGLRLIYFSYDVKMKEKGDIPEGYSVSREKKERFSLILESASTNQTSMYLCASRPDRVHQPQHFGDGTRLSIL.

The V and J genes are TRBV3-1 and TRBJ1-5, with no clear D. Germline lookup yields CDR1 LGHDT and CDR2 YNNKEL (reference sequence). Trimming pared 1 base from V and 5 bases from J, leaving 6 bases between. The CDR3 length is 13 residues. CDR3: CASSQAWDQPQHF. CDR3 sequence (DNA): TGTGCCAGCAGCCAAGCCTGGGATCAGCCCCAGCATTTT.

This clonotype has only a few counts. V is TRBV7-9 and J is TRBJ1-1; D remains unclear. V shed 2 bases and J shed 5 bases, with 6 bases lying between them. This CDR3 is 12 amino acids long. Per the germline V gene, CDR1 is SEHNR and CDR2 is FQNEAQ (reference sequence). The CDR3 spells CASSLMRTEAFF. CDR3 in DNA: TGTGCCAGCAGCTTAATGAGGACTGAAGCTTTCTTT. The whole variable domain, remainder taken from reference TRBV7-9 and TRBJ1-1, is DTGVSQNPRHKITKRGQNVTFRCDPISEHNRLYWYRQTLGQGPEFLTYFQNEAQLEKSRLLSDRFSAERPKGSFSTLEIQRTEQGDSAMYLCASSLMRTEAFFGQGTRLTVV.

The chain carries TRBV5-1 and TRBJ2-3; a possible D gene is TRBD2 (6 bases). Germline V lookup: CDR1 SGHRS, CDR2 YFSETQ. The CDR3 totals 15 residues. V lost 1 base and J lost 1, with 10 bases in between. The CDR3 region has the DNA TGCGCCAGCAGCTTGAGTAGCGGAGGCACAGATACGCAGTATTTT. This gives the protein CASSLSSGGTDTQYF.

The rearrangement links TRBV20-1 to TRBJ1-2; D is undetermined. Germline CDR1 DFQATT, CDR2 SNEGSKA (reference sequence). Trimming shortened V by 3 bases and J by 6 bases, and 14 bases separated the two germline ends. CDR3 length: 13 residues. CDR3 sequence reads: CSASRGPQDGYTF. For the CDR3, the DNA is TGCAGTGCTAGTCGGGGTCCCCAGGATGGCTACACCTTC.

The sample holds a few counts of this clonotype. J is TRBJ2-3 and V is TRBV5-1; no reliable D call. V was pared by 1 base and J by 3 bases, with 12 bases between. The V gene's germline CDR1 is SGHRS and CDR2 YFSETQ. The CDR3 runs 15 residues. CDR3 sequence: CASSLWGYETDTQYF. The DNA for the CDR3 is TGCGCCAGCAGCTTGTGGGGTTATGAGACAGATACGCAGTATTTT.

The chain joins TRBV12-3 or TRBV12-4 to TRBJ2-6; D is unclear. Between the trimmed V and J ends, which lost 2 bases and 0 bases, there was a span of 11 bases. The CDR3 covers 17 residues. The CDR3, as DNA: TGTGCCAGCAGTTTACCTGGGTGGGGCTCTGGGGCCAACGTCCTGACTTTC. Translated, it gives CASSLPGWGSGANVLTF.

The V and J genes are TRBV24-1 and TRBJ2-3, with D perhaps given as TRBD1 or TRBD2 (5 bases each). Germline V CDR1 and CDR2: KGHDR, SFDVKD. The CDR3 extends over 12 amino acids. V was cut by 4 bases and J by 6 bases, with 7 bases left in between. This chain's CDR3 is CATSEGDDTQYF. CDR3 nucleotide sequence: TGTGCCACCAGTGAGGGGGATGATACGCAGTATTTT.

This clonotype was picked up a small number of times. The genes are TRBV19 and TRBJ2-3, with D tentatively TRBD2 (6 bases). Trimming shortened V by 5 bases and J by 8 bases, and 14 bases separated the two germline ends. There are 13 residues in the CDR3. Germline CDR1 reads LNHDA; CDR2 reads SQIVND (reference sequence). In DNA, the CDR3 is TGTGCCAGTAGTCCCCGTCGAGCGGGTACGCAGTATTTT. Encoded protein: CASSPRRAGTQYF.

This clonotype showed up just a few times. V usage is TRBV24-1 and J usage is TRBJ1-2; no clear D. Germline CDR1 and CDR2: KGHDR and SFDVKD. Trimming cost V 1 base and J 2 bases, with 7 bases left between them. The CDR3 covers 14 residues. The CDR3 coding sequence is TGTGCCACCAGTGATTTAGAACAGAACTATGGCTACACCTTC. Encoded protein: CATSDLEQNYGYTF.

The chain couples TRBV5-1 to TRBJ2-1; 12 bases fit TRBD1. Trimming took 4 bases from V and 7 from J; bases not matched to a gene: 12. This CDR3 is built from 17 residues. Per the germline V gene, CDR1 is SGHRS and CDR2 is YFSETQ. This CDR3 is CASSPISGTGGRNEQFF. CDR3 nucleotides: TGCGCCAGCAGCCCAATCTCCGGGACAGGGGGCCGGAATGAGCAGTTCTTC.